These 16 T cell receptor beta chains came from one sample sequenced in a study of a mutant IDH1 vaccine in newly diagnosed glioma. Clones were sequenced by immunoSEQ multiplex PCR, and TCRdb holds only the in-frame ones, with some missing. The data hold 110,000 or so clones, with 85% to 90% observed a single time. As to time point: week 11, during vaccination. Doses consisted of 300 ug of mutant IDH1 20-mer peptide each, paired with topical imiquimod. Their cognate antigens are unknown. Sequenced material: PBMCs, taken from a glioma patient whose treatment included an IDH1 peptide vaccine. Receptors originate from a woman between 45 and 60 years old with glioma.

The rearrangement links TRBV27 to TRBJ2-7; D might be TRBD1 (5 bases). The CDR3 runs to 13 residues. The V gene's germline CDR1 is MNHEY and CDR2 SMNVEV (reference sequence). Trimming left V 5 bases short and J 0 bases short, with 8 bases between. DNA for the CDR3: TGTGCCAGCAGTAACAGGATCTCCTACGAGCAGTACTTC. It is translated as CASSNRISYEQYF.

The chain has TRBV11-2 and TRBJ2-5, with 16 bases fitting TRBD2. The CDR3 spans 18 residues. From germline, CDR1 is SGHAT and CDR2 FQNNGV. V shed 5 bases, J shed 1 base, and the junction held 7 bases outside the gene matches. CDR3 in DNA: TGTGCCAGCAGCGCGGGACTAGCGGGAGGGAGAATCCAAGAGACCCAGTACTTC. This sequence encodes CASSAGLAGGRIQETQYF.

The CDR3, as DNA: TGTGCCAGCAGCGATCTAGCGGGAGCAGATACGCAGTATTTT. Translated, it gives CASSDLAGADTQYF. V is TRBV9 and J is TRBJ2-3; TRBD2 aligns across 10 bases. Germline-derived CDR1 and CDR2 are SGDLS and YYNGEE. The CDR3 totals 14 residues. V gave up 3 bases and J gave up 4 bases; unmatched junction bases: 2.

This clone was found once. The genes are TRBV28 and TRBJ1-5; 8 positions agree with TRBD1. Trimming took 6 bases from V and 2 from J; bases not matched to a gene: 6. There are 15 residues in the CDR3. The V gene's germline CDR1 is MDHEN and CDR2 SYDVKM. The CDR3 nucleotides are TGTGCCAGCAGCTGGACAGGGCTCGGCAATCAGCCCCAGCATTTT. Its translation is CASSWTGLGNQPQHF.

This chain uses TRBV9 with TRBJ2-3, with D perhaps given as TRBD1 or TRBD2 (5 bases each). Germline assignment: CDR1 SGDLS and CDR2 YYNGEE. V dropped 1 base and J dropped 2 bases, with 14 bases sitting between them. This CDR3 is built from 16 residues. The CDR3 reads CASSVTGGGTTDTQYF. The DNA of the CDR3 is TGTGCCAGCAGCGTAACAGGAGGTGGTACCACAGATACGCAGTATTTT. Variable domain in full (rest from reference TRBV9 and TRBJ2-3): DSGVTQTPKHLITATGQRVTLRCSPRSGDLSVYWYQQSLDQGLQFLIQYYNGEERAKGNILERFSAQQFPDLHSELNLSSLELGDSALYFCASSVTGGGTTDTQYFGPGTRLTVL.

The chain couples TRBV21-1 to TRBJ2-5. TRBV21-1 has pseudogene status. The CDR3 is made up of 15 amino acids. The CDR3 reads CASSKVSWGQETQYF. The CDR3 region has the DNA TGTGCCAGCAGCAAAGTGTCCTGGGGGCAAGAGACCCAGTACTTC.

This rearrangement joins TRBV5-1 to TRBJ1-5; TRBD1 aligns across 8 bases. This CDR3 has 15 residues. The J segment lost 1 base and the V segment lost 4 bases, leaving 4 bases of the junction unmatched. The germline V gene has CDR1 SGHRS and CDR2 YFSETQ. CDR3 sequence (DNA): TGCGCCAGCAGCGAGGGACAGGCGAGCAATCAGCCCCAGCATTTT. Translation: CASSEGQASNQPQHF. The variable domain in full, completed from reference TRBV5-1 and TRBJ1-5, reads KAGVTQTPRYLIKTRGQQVTLSCSPISGHRSVSWYQQTPGQGLQFLFEYFSETQRNKGNFPGRFSGRQFSNSRSEMNVSTLELGDSALYLCASSEGQASNQPQHFGDGTRLSIL.

The chain carries TRBV28 and TRBJ2-1, with D maybe TRBD2 (6 bases). Trimming pared 3 bases from V and 8 bases from J, leaving 11 bases between. The CDR3 is 13 amino acids. Germline CDR1 reads MDHEN; CDR2 reads SYDVKM. CDR3 DNA sequence: TGTGCCAGCAGTTTCGGGGGAGTGGATGAGCAGTTCTTC. Amino acids: CASSFGGVDEQFF. Full variable domain (remainder filled in from reference TRBV28 and TRBJ2-1): DVKVTQSSRYLVKRTGEKVFLECVQDMDHENMFWYRQDPGLGLRLIYFSYDVKMKEKGDIPEGYSVSREKKERFSLILESASTNQTSMYLCASSFGGVDEQFFGPGTRLTVL.

The V call is TRBV5-1, the J call TRBJ1-2; 7 bases agree with TRBD1. The CDR3 length is 13 residues. Germline V gene sequence: CDR1 SGHRS, CDR2 YFSETQ. Unmatched junction bases numbered 5, after V lost 1 base and J lost 8 bases. The CDR3 sequence is CASSLTDRDGYTF. CDR3 nucleotide sequence: TGCGCCAGCAGCTTGACAGACAGGGACGGCTACACCTTC.

This clone was seen once. V gene TRBV18 combines with J gene TRBJ2-3; 7 bases are shared with TRBD2. The CDR3 is 16 residues long. In germline, CDR1 is KGHSH, CDR2 LQKENI. Germline trimming cut 1 base from V and 4 bases from J; bases unmatched to any gene: 8. The CDR3 DNA sequence: TGTGCCAGCTCACCACAGGCGCGGGAGAGGGCAGATACGCAGTATTTT. Its protein is CASSPQARERADTQYF. Full variable domain (remainder filled in from reference TRBV18 and TRBJ2-3): NAGVMQNPRHLVRRRGQEARLRCSPMKGHSHVYWYRQLPEEGLKFMVYLQKENIIDESGMPKERFSAEFPKEGPSILRIQQVVRGDSAAYFCASSPQARERADTQYFGPGTRLTVL.

The genes are TRBV6-1 and TRBJ1-5; no clear D gene. The germline V and J ends were trimmed by 0 bases and 7 bases, with 13 bases remaining between them. The CDR3 contains 15 residues. Per the germline V gene, CDR1 is MNHNS and CDR2 is SASEGT. The DNA of the CDR3 is TGTGCCAGCAGTGAAGCGCTTGCTATGAGCCAGCCCCAGCATTTT. It is translated as CASSEALAMSQPQHF.

The chain links TRBV28 to TRBJ1-4; the D is unclear. Trimming left V 8 bases short and J 2 bases short, with 18 bases between. The CDR3 contains 16 residues. Germline-derived CDR1 and CDR2 are MDHEN and SYDVKM. CDR3 sequence (DNA): TGTGCCAGCGCCCAATACCCCGCTCAGACTAATGAAAAACTGTTTTTT. Its protein is CASAQYPAQTNEKLFF.

The chain recombines TRBV30 with TRBJ2-7; TRBD1 is a possible D gene (5 bases). The germline V and J ends were trimmed by 3 bases and 0 bases, with 9 bases remaining between them. CDR3 length: 13 amino acids. CDR1 is GTSNPN, CDR2 SVGIG, per germline (reference sequence). The CDR3: CAWRKDTSYEQYF. In nucleotides, the CDR3 is TGTGCCTGGAGGAAGGACACCTCCTACGAGCAGTACTTC. The full variable domain, rest sourced from reference TRBV30 and TRBJ2-7, is SQTIHQWPATLVQPVGSPLSLECTVEGTSNPNLYWYRQAAGRGLQLLFYSVGIGQISSEVPQNLSASRPQDRQFILSSKKLLLSDSGFYLCAWRKDTSYEQYFGPGTRLTVT.

The rearrangement joins TRBV6-1 to TRBJ1-6, with 12 bases lining up with TRBD1. The CDR3 loop spans 19 amino acids. Germline CDR1 reads MNHNS; CDR2 reads SASEGT. The junction had 7 bases not matched to a gene; V was cut back by 1 base and J by 3 bases. This CDR3 is CASSEVGQGAKRYNSPLHF. The CDR3 DNA follows: TGTGCCAGCAGTGAAGTGGGACAGGGGGCGAAACGCTATAATTCACCCCTCCACTTT.

The chain uses TRBV27 and TRBJ1-6; 8 bases map to TRBD1. The CDR3 extends over 14 amino acids. Germline values: CDR1 MNHEY, CDR2 SMNVEV (reference sequence). V lost 6 bases, J lost 14 bases, and 12 bases stayed unmatched. CDR3 sequence reads: CASRLGTGLLALHF. CDR3 in DNA: TGTGCCAGCAGGCTTGGGACAGGACTTTTGGCCCTCCACTTT.

The chain is built from TRBV28 and TRBJ2-4, with TRBD2 as a possible D gene (5 bases). Germline V gene lookup returns CDR1 MDHEN and CDR2 SYDVKM. The ends were cut back, 3 bases at V and 1 base at J, with 22 bases in the middle. The CDR3 covers 19 residues. The CDR3, as DNA: TGTGCCAGCAGTTTTTTGCCCGCGGGCCCCTATGGGGCCAAAAACATTCAGTACTTC. This gives the protein CASSFLPAGPYGAKNIQYF.